This T cell receptor beta chain was recovered during a study of blood T cell repertoires in COVID-19. For the study at large: The United States, Italy and Spain supplied acute and convalescent COVID-19 samples. PBMCs, B-cell-depleted T cells, or T cells were the source of the cDNA or gDNA that made up the material.

Per the study methods: Estimation of nucleated cell counts was performed using reference gene primer amplification. The protocol was immunoSEQ multiplex PCR, while the TCRdb copy is restricted to in-frame clones and leaves out a portion. V, J and clone size derive from that table, while D and trimming were established from the DNA sequence. The table includes roughly 320,000 clones, roughly 85% detected once. The TCR comes from a human donor in a cohort sampled during active COVID-19. The sample consisted of peripheral blood.

DNA of the CDR3: TGTGCCAGCAGTACCGAATTGGAGACGTATGGCTACACCTTC. It specifies CASSTELETYGYTF. The V and J genes are TRBV25-1 and TRBJ1-2; D uncertain. The CDR3 runs to 14 residues. V was trimmed by 5 bases and J by 5 bases, leaving 15 bases between them. Germline CDR1 is MGHDK and CDR2 is SYGVNS.